The subject of this entry is one TCR beta chain. It has no known antigen specificity. Nothing much larger sits one base from this clone, and base qualities are not available. This sample is drawn from a study of radiation and T cells in renal cell carcinoma (dated by TCRdb to 2019 to 2021). Background on the whole study: A total of 50 or so samples underwent TCR beta sequencing, made up of 25 or so tumors and roughly 27 peripheral blood samples. A total of roughly 3,900,000 unique CDR3 nucleotide sequences, encoding 2.8 million or so unique CDR3 amino acid sequences, were found across all 50 or so samples.

Taken from cysteine to phenylalanine, the CDR3 has 16 residues. The CDR3 DNA has 48 bases and is translated from base 1. For CDR1 and CDR2, the germline V gene (reference sequence) lists LNHDA and SQIVND. Relative to germline, V is missing 10 bases and J is missing 2 bases, with 11 bases of the junction outside any gene match. The research as a whole found: Irradiated tumors showed higher TCR clonality than controls, with the top 100 clonotypes averaging around 54% of the repertoire versus approximately 43% in nephrectomy-only tumors. The single-armed trial design could not address effects of radiation dose or scheduling on the TCR repertoire. Only small tumor regions of roughly 0.92 g were available, so intratumoral heterogeneity was not captured. Compared with control tumors, irradiated tumors had a greater number of dominant CDR3 motifs, and these motifs made up a bigger portion of the repertoire.

The time point label on this specimen signifies: tumor resected at nephrectomy. The treatment or condition label for this specimen denotes: treatment-naive control, cytoreductive nephrectomy. Control tumors were obtained from treatment-naive renal cell carcinoma patients in whom cytoreductive nephrectomy was performed without prior radiation. Renal cell carcinoma with clear cell pathology was present in all patients. Control tumors used for TCR sequencing came from a few females and 11 males, resected 2011 to 2014, with median age 57 years (range about 35 to 85). Tumor processing involved mechanical dissociation, digestion with collagenase/hyaluronidase at 37 degrees C, handling in gentleMACS C tubes, and storage in liquid nitrogen. The QIAamp DNA Blood Mini Kit (Qiagen) was used to prepare genomic DNA for TCR sequencing. The analyses included just those samples that passed every quality control check.

The immunoSEQ kit was used, according to the manufacturer's recommendations, to generate TCR beta libraries from genomic DNA. To prepare the libraries, a first multiplex PCR with proprietary primers was run, followed by a second PCR that added unique barcodes, and a bead cleanup was done after each round. Each sample batch included a kit-provided positive control reaction and a negative control reaction. The final libraries were assessed on an Agilent 4200 TapeStation D1000 ScreenTape, pooled by volume, and quantified by qPCR. Sequencing ran on an Illumina NextSeq500 with a MidOutput 150-cycle cartridge, using 156 Read1 and 15 Index1 cycles with kit custom primers. The pooled library was loaded at approximately 0.92 pM with around 20% PhiX control spiked in. On the authors' methods: Vendor-processed data were analyzed in R, with a clonotype defined as all T cells sharing the same CDR3 nucleotide sequence. In the clone abundance analyses, frequencies in each sample were normalized to that sample's 10,000 most abundant clones. Public T cell clones, averaging fewer than five per sample, were removed before analysis. Dominant motif analysis used ImmunoMap with the PAM10 matrix, gap penalty 30 and homology threshold 0.3; motifs with cumulative frequency at least 0.01 counted as dominant. The source is immuneACCESS, and TCRdb retained only in-frame sequences with V and J called. Part of the clones is not carried over; for the studies checked, unresolved V genes explain less than half of this, and the remainder is unexplained. The V and J calls and clone size come from that table; D and trimming were worked out from the DNA. The sample table lists around 8,600 clones, roughly 61% of them with a count of one. Around two fifths of the sample goes to the ten largest clones.

Recombination joined TRBV19 with TRBJ1-1; 12 middle bases align to TRBD1. The receptor's source is a woman between 70 and 85 years old with renal cell carcinoma. This sample comprised tumor tissue, obtained from a patient whose treatment was nephrectomy without radiotherapy. The CDR3 region has the sequence CATIAGDRGPNTEAFF. The DNA reads as follows: TGTGCCACCATCGCCGGGGACAGGGGGCCCAACACTGAAGCTTTCTTT.